These 30 T cell receptor beta chains originate from one sample sequenced in a study of regulatory T cells in long-lasting Graves disease. The time point: newly diagnosed GD, antithyroid drugs for less than 3 months. PBMC-extracted RNA yielded the TCR library. iRepertoire HTBI primers and Arm-PCR of CDR3 regions built TCR beta libraries. One entry per CDR3 protein results from TCRdb running MiXCR on the multiplex PCR reads. Of 360,000 or so distinct CDR3 sequences in the sample, roughly a sixth were seen once. In addition, the sample was reused for a study of T cells in Graves' hyperthyroidism and ophthalmopathy.

The sample here was peripheral blood mononuclear cells (PBMCs), taken at new diagnosis, from a patient treated with antithyroid drugs. The source of these receptors is a man between 35 and 55 years old with Graves disease.

V and J are TRBV7-9 and TRBJ2-1; 7 bases match TRBD1. Germline loops: CDR1 SEHNR, CDR2 FQNEAQ (reference sequence). With 6 bases clipped from V and 9 bases from J, the junction kept 5 bases outside the gene matches. The CDR3 extends over 12 amino acids. CDR3 coding DNA: TGTGCCAGCAGAAGGCCAGGGGGTGAGCAGTTCTTC. Translation: CASRRPGGEQFF.

This clonotype was detected many times. The genes are TRBV18 and TRBJ2-3, with D unclear. The CDR3 has 12 residues. Trimming took off 2 bases at V and 6 bases at J, with 6 bases between the two ends. Germline assignment: CDR1 KGHSH and CDR2 LQKENI. CDR3 amino acids: CASSPGRDTQYF. Here the CDR3 DNA reads TGTGCCAGCTCACCAGGACGGGATACGCAGTATTTT.

This clonotype was counted at least ten times. The chain links TRBV7-9 to TRBJ2-1, with 11 bases lining up with TRBD2. Germline V CDR1 and CDR2: SEHNR, FQNEAQ (reference sequence). The CDR3 totals 15 residues. Trimming removed 5 bases from V and 4 bases from J; junction bases left unmatched: 4. The CDR3 coding sequence is TGTGCCAGCAGCGCCGGGACTAGCGGTTACAATGAGCAGTTCTTC. It encodes CASSAGTSGYNEQFF.

This clonotype was picked up many times. V is TRBV5-6 and J is TRBJ2-1; 13 positions agree with TRBD2. V was pared by 0 bases and J by 8 bases, with 8 bases of the junction left unmatched. The CDR3 is made up of 17 amino acids. The germline V gene encodes CDR1 SGHDT and CDR2 YYEEEE. As DNA, the CDR3 is TGTGCCAGCAGCTTGGGACCGGTGACTAGCGGGGGGCATGAGCAGTTCTTC. It encodes CASSLGPVTSGGHEQFF.

The chain uses TRBV6-2 or TRBV6-3 and TRBJ2-7; 7 bases align to TRBD1. Germline trimming cut 2 bases from V and 4 bases from J; bases unmatched to any gene: 5. The CDR3 runs 14 residues. Germline V gene sequence: CDR1 MNHEY, CDR2 SVGEGT. This chain's CDR3 is CASSYRGQSYEQYF. DNA for the CDR3: TGTGCCAGCAGTTACCGGGGACAGAGTTACGAGCAGTACTTC.

In its sample, this clonotype was seen many times. The chain employs TRBV6-1 and TRBJ2-1; 8 nucleotides line up with TRBD2. The J segment lost 4 bases and the V segment lost 2 bases, leaving 4 bases of the junction unmatched. This CDR3 contains 15 residues. Germline V gene lookup returns CDR1 MNHNS and CDR2 SASEGT. The CDR3 protein is CASSERGGDYNEQFF. The CDR3 DNA sequence: TGTGCCAGCAGTGAACGGGGGGGCGATTACAATGAGCAGTTCTTC.

Ten or more counts support this clonotype. The chain recombines TRBV7-3 with TRBJ1-6, with 11 positions matching TRBD1. The CDR3 has 15 residues. The germline V gene has CDR1 SGHTA and CDR2 FQGTGA. V gave up 4 bases and J gave up 10 bases; unmatched junction bases: 6. Here the CDR3 reads CASSSQDRGQSPLHF. CDR3 DNA sequence: TGTGCCAGCAGCTCGCAGGACAGGGGGCAATCACCCCTCCACTTT.

Notes on this clonotype: A much larger clone lies a single base off, so this may be a read error. The genes are TRBV6-2 or TRBV6-3 and TRBJ2-1; the match to TRBD1 covers 9 bases. The tail of the sequence fits TRBJ2-7 better, so the J call may be wrong. Germline assignment: CDR1 MNHEY and CDR2 SVGEGT. The CDR3 length is 15 residues. CDR3 sequence: CASSYPGQGGLEQYF. The CDR3 DNA is TGTGCCAGCAGTTATCCGGGACAGGGAGGCTTGGAGCAGTACTTC.

This clonotype showed up many times. The J gene is TRBJ1-1, the V gene TRBV6-1; no clear D gene. V was trimmed by 5 bases and J by 4 bases, leaving 11 bases between them. The CDR3 has 13 residues. Germline CDR1 MNHNS, CDR2 SASEGT. CDR3 loop: CASSPGSGTEAFF. In DNA form, the CDR3 reads TGTGCCAGCAGTCCGGGGTCGGGCACTGAAGCTTTCTTT.

This clonotype was counted ten times or more. The CDR3 here is CASSLTTPPDEKLFF. The CDR3 coding sequence is TGTGCCAGCAGCCTCACCACTCCGCCGGATGAAAAACTGTTTTTT. This sequence joins TRBV28 and TRBJ1-4; no definite D call. V was trimmed by 6 bases and J by 6 bases, leaving 17 bases between them. Germline CDR1 MDHEN, CDR2 SYDVKM. There are 15 residues in the CDR3.

In its sample, this clonotype was seen a few times. V usage is TRBV4-1 and J usage is TRBJ1-6; 8 bases map to TRBD1. In germline, CDR1 is MGHRA, CDR2 YSYEKL. Germline trimming cut 3 bases from V and 6 bases from J; bases unmatched to any gene: 13. The CDR3 contains 18 residues. The CDR3 sequence is CASSHGFGQGVGNSPLHF. DNA for the CDR3: TGCGCCAGCAGCCACGGCTTCGGACAGGGTGTCGGTAATTCACCCCTCCACTTT.

Concerning this clonotype: It may be a read error: a sequence one base away is much more abundant. The chain uses TRBV5-1 and TRBJ2-5; D is tentatively TRBD1 or TRBD2 (5 bases each). The CDR3 is 14 residues long. Germline V gene lookup returns CDR1 SGHRS and CDR2 YFSETQ. The CDR3 DNA reads TGCGCCATCAGCTCGGGGCAGGCAGAAGAGACCCAGTACTTC. It encodes CAISSGQAEETQYF.

The chain has TRBV20-1 and TRBJ2-3; D is possibly TRBD1 (5 bases). This CDR3 has 14 amino acids. Looked up from germline, CDR1 is DFQATT and CDR2 is SNEGSKA (reference sequence). V lost 0 bases and J 2 bases, leaving 9 bases between the germline ends. The CDR3 is CSARDARATDTQYF. In nucleotides, the CDR3 is TGCAGTGCTAGAGATGCCAGGGCCACAGATACGCAGTATTTT.

This clonotype was counted many times. V usage is TRBV30 and J usage is TRBJ2-7; D may be TRBD2 (5 bases). V lost 2 bases to trimming and J lost 7 bases, with 9 bases between them. Per the germline V gene, CDR1 is GTSNPN and CDR2 is SVGIG (reference sequence). The CDR3 spans 11 residues. In DNA, the CDR3 is TGTGCCTGGAGTTCACTAGGGGAGCAGTACTTC. Residues: CAWSSLGEQYF.

This clonotype was seen repeatedly, ten times or more. This chain uses TRBV10-2 with TRBJ2-7; D unclear. Germline V lookup: CDR1 WSHSY, CDR2 SAAADI. The CDR3 length is 12 residues. Trimming pared 6 bases from V and 9 bases from J, leaving 15 bases between. The CDR3 here is CASRDPMGGQYF. The DNA of the CDR3 is TGCGCCAGCAGGGACCCGATGGGCGGGCAGTACTTC.

This clonotype was observed many times. The chain has TRBV6-2 or TRBV6-3 and TRBJ2-7, with 8 bases matching TRBD1. Trimming cost V 7 bases and J 0 bases; bases outside gene matches: 8. This CDR3 spans 15 amino acids. In germline, CDR1 is MNHEY, CDR2 SVGEGT. CDR3 loop: CASIAGQVGSYEQYF. The CDR3 nucleotides read TGTGCCAGCATTGCGGGACAGGTCGGCTCCTACGAGCAGTACTTC.

This clonotype was counted many times. This chain links TRBV24-1 with TRBJ2-3; D gene ambiguous. V dropped 12 bases and J dropped 6 bases, with 21 bases sitting between them. Germline V gives CDR1 KGHDR, CDR2 SFDVKD. This CDR3 comprises 14 residues. CDR3 region: CAPRQRAGMDTQYF. The CDR3 DNA follows: TGTGCCCCCCGGCAGCGCGCAGGAATGGATACGCAGTATTTT.

In this sample, this clonotype turned up many times. The chain employs TRBV7-2 and TRBJ2-3, with 7 bases aligning to TRBD1. The CDR3 has 14 amino acids. Germline V lookup: CDR1 SGHTA, CDR2 FQGNSA. The J segment lost 4 bases and the V segment lost 4 bases, leaving 5 bases of the junction unmatched. Here the CDR3 DNA reads TGTGCCAGCAGCTGGCGACAGGGTGCAGATACGCAGTATTTT. Amino acid sequence: CASSWRQGADTQYF.

This clonotype was counted many times. The CDR3 sequence is CASSPGVNQPQHF. For the CDR3, the DNA is TGTGCCAGCTCACCGGGAGTCAATCAGCCCCAGCATTTT. The rearrangement links TRBV18 to TRBJ1-5; D unclear. Germline CDR1 reads KGHSH; CDR2 reads LQKENI. There are 13 residues in the CDR3. V dropped 3 bases and J dropped 3 bases, with 6 bases sitting between them.

This clonotype occurred many times. The chain has TRBV13 and TRBJ1-1; D is uncertain. Germline values: CDR1 PRHDT, CDR2 FYEKMQ (reference sequence). The V gene lost 5 bases and the J gene lost 2 bases, with 18 bases spanning the gap. The CDR3 covers 16 residues. The CDR3 protein is CASSVNPSWTNTEAFF. CDR3 DNA sequence: TGTGCCAGCAGCGTAAACCCGAGCTGGACTAACACTGAAGCTTTCTTT.

This clonotype came up many times. The CDR3 nucleotides are TGCGCCAGCAGCCCTCTGCAGAACACTGAAGCTTTCTTT. This encodes CASSPLQNTEAFF. The chain carries TRBV5-1 and TRBJ1-1, with D hard to call. CDR3 length equals 13 residues. Germline-derived CDR1 and CDR2 are SGHRS and YFSETQ. V gave up 4 bases and J gave up 1 base, with 8 bases separating them.

CDR3 protein: CASSKGAGNTGELFF. The CDR3 DNA reads TGTGCCAGCTCCAAGGGTGCAGGGAACACCGGGGAGCTGTTTTTT. The V call is TRBV7-3, the J call TRBJ2-2, with D uncertain. V shed 8 bases and J shed 1 base, with 14 bases lying between them. CDR1 is SGHTA and CDR2 is FQGTGA in the germline V gene. The CDR3 has 15 residues.

This clonotype was recorded at least ten times. The V gene is TRBV11-2, the J gene TRBJ2-5; D assignment may be TRBD1 or TRBD2 (5 bases each). Germline CDR1 is SGHAT and CDR2 is FQNNGV. The V gene lost 5 bases and the J gene lost 1 base, with 11 bases spanning the gap. The CDR3 is made up of 14 amino acids. This CDR3 is CASSPWDPQETQYF. DNA for the CDR3: TGTGCCAGCAGCCCTTGGGACCCCCAAGAGACCCAGTACTTC. The whole variable domain, remainder taken from reference TRBV11-2 and TRBJ2-5, is EAGVAQSPRYKIIEKRQSVAFWCNPISGHATLYWYQQILGQGPKLLIQFQNNGVVDDSQLPKDRFSAERLKGVDSTLKIQPAKLEDSAVYLCASSPWDPQETQYFGPGTRLLVL.

Remarks on this clonotype: A single base is all that separates this from a far larger clone, so a read error is likely. The CDR3 sequence: CVSSLEASGDGYGNEQFF. CDR3 sequence (DNA): TGTGTCAGCAGTTTAGAAGCTAGCGGGGACGGATACGGGAATGAGCAGTTCTTC. This chain uses TRBV12-3 or TRBV12-4 with TRBJ2-5; 9 nucleotides agree with TRBD2. The J call is in doubt because the DNA end fits TRBJ2-1 better. This CDR3 is built from 18 residues.

This clonotype was seen at least ten times. A clone one base away is much larger, so this may be a read error. This chain connects TRBV7-8 to TRBJ1-6, with D perhaps matching TRBD1 (6 bases). This CDR3 has 13 residues. Germline V lookup: CDR1 SGHVS, CDR2 FQNEAQ. With 5 bases removed from V and 6 bases from J, the gap between germline ends came to 8 bases. The CDR3 region is CASSRDTNSPLHF. CDR3 DNA sequence: TGTGCCAGCAGCCGGGACACTAATTCACCCCTCCACTTT.

This clonotype was detected ten times or more. CDR3 sequence: CASSPLGVVPSGANVLTF. DNA for the CDR3: TGTGCCAGCAGTCCCCTCGGTGTGGTCCCATCTGGGGCCAACGTCCTGACTTTC. The chain carries TRBV28 and TRBJ2-6; D uncertain. The length of the CDR3 is 18 residues. Looked up from germline, CDR1 is MDHEN and CDR2 is SYDVKM. With 5 bases removed from V and 1 base from J, the gap between germline ends came to 18 bases.

At least ten counts were recorded for this clonotype. This chain connects TRBV9 to TRBJ1-1; D is undetermined. The CDR3 extends over 14 amino acids. Germline V gene sequence: CDR1 SGDLS, CDR2 YYNGEE. V lost 3 bases and J 4 bases, leaving 13 bases between the germline ends. In DNA, the CDR3 is TGTGCCAGCAGCGCCTTGGTTGGTAGCACTGAAGCTTTCTTT. Translation: CASSALVGSTEAFF.

At least ten counts were recorded for this clonotype. V usage is TRBV20-1 and J usage is TRBJ2-6, with D tentatively TRBD1 (6 bases). CDR3 length equals 14 residues. Germline assignment: CDR1 DFQATT and CDR2 SNEGSKA (reference sequence). Trimming removed 6 bases from V and 0 bases from J, with 9 bases in between. The chain's CDR3 is CSAKGVSGANVLTF. In nucleotides, the CDR3 is TGCAGTGCGAAGGGGGTCTCTGGGGCCAACGTCCTGACTTTC.

This clonotype was seen at least ten times. The chain links TRBV20-1 to TRBJ1-4; TRBD1 matches at 8 bases. The CDR3 is made up of 16 amino acids. The V segment lost 0 bases and the J segment 6 bases; nucleotides outside the gene matches: 9. Germline CDR1 DFQATT, CDR2 SNEGSKA (reference sequence). CDR3 region: CSARDRTGYGHEKLFF. The CDR3 coding sequence is TGCAGTGCTAGAGACAGGACAGGGTATGGTCATGAAAAACTGTTTTTT.

This clonotype was seen more than once but under ten times. In DNA form, the CDR3 reads TGTGCCAGCAGCTTTGGGGCCGGGGGAGGGGAGACCCAGTTCTTC. Its protein product is CASSFGAGGGETQFF. This chain links TRBV7-8 with TRBJ2-1; TRBD2 matches at 7 bases. The CDR3 consists of 15 residues. The germline V gene has CDR1 SGHVS and CDR2 FQNEAQ. V gave up 3 bases and J gave up 13 bases; unmatched junction bases: 15.